This T cell receptor beta chain originates from a study of cytomegalovirus exposure and HLA in healthy donors. The overall study: Counted in an early data release were roughly 81 million unique TCRs from HLA-typed donors. Study-level results: It was only CMV serostatus that was available as immune exposure information. In a later analysis, a genetic analysis reported fewer productive-TCR N-insertions in an Asian-associated ancestry cluster than the cohort average. A later analysis appeared to link common viral pathogens to several of the most significant clusters.

PCR primers comprised 60 Vbeta and 13 Jbeta primers. This table comes from immunoSEQ multiplex PCR, and its TCRdb copy is limited to in-frame clones, with some not included. Here the sample spans around 150,000 clones, under 75% being singletons. Between the trimmed V and J ends, which lost 6 bases and 5 bases, there was a span of 14 bases. The length of the CDR3 is 13 residues. Germline V gene sequence: CDR1 SGHRS, CDR2 YFSETQ. Concerning this clone itself: Its specificity is unknown.

The clonotype was recovered from a man in his forties in good health and CMV-seropositive. The J gene is TRBJ2-5, the V gene TRBV5-1, with a tentative D call TRBD2 (5 bases). Sequenced material: PBMCs. The CDR3 reads CASNTLASETQYF. CDR3 DNA: TGCGCCAGCAATACTCTAGCCTCGGAGACCCAGTACTTC.